The rows below give T cell receptor beta chains drawn from one sample of a study of blood T cells in healthy people across ages. TCRdb recomputed calls from the 5' RACE reads with MiXCR, one row per CDR3 protein. This repertoire shows around 940,000 distinct CDR3 sequences, approximately 50% found once; its top ten account for 20% to 25%. Material: blood. All receptors derive from a woman aged 60-75 years in good health. The conserved cysteine and the conserved F or W are not part of the CDR3 here. Fields, in order: V gene, clone size, J gene, CDR3 protein. Clone size is not always given. Where it is, it says once, few, many or a class for expanded clones.

V gene: TRBV7-2
clone size: few
J gene: TRBJ2-7
CDR3 protein: ASSLSYGSFSYEQY

V gene: TRBV10-3
clone size: .
J gene: TRBJ2-7
CDR3 protein: ATRTTNLAGGFFYEQY

V gene: TRBV5-1
clone size: once
J gene: TRBJ2-2
CDR3 protein: ASSLGPGNTGELF

V gene: TRBV30
clone size: .
J gene: TRBJ2-1
CDR3 protein: AWSAAGVDEQF

V gene: TRBV5-1
clone size: .
J gene: TRBJ2-1
CDR3 protein: ASSLRRGSYNEQF

V gene: TRBV20-1
clone size: .
J gene: TRBJ2-1
CDR3 protein: SALEYNEQF

V gene: TRBV29-1
clone size: .
J gene: TRBJ2-1
CDR3 protein: SVTGSSEQF

V gene: TRBV29-1
clone size: .
J gene: .
CDR3 protein: SATRDSRYEQY

V gene: TRBV20-1
clone size: .
J gene: TRBJ2-3
CDR3 protein: SAPRTSGRGDTQY

V gene: TRBV24-1
clone size: .
J gene: TRBJ2-1
CDR3 protein: ATSGTSGREYEQF

V gene: TRBV20-1
clone size: .
J gene: TRBJ2-1
CDR3 protein: SASPPLAGGLGYNEQF

V gene: TRBV25-1
clone size: few
J gene: TRBJ2-7
CDR3 protein: ANSTYSPRAYEQY

V gene: TRBV7-2
clone size: .
J gene: TRBJ2-5
CDR3 protein: ASSWGAVGETQY

V gene: TRBV4-3
clone size: .
J gene: TRBJ1-4
CDR3 protein: ASSLGDGATNEKLF

V gene: TRBV7-2
clone size: few
J gene: TRBJ1-5
CDR3 protein: ASSFIGGADQPQH

V gene: TRBV3-1
clone size: .
J gene: TRBJ2-1
CDR3 protein: ASSQGDRDRLF

V gene: TRBV6-1
clone size: .
J gene: TRBJ1-2
CDR3 protein: ASSERGQTSGYT

V gene: TRBV29-1
clone size: many
J gene: TRBJ2-5
CDR3 protein: SVLAGEVGETQY

V gene: TRBV4-1
clone size: .
J gene: TRBJ2-3
CDR3 protein: ASAQGPDTQY

V gene: TRBV27
clone size: .
J gene: TRBJ2-6
CDR3 protein: ASSMLPTGANVLT

V gene: TRBV7-3
clone size: .
J gene: TRBJ2-5
CDR3 protein: ASSSRGGQQETQY

V gene: TRBV29-1
clone size: once
J gene: TRBJ2-7
CDR3 protein: SVDSVSGGLEQY

V gene: TRBV28
clone size: .
J gene: TRBJ2-7
CDR3 protein: ASRNSKDGRYEQY

V gene: TRBV29-1
clone size: .
J gene: TRBJ2-7
CDR3 protein: SVQRGSSPSSYEQY

V gene: TRBV21-1
clone size: .
J gene: TRBJ1-2
CDR3 protein: ASSSLREGNYGYT

V gene: TRBV29-1
clone size: .
J gene: TRBJ2-7
CDR3 protein: SVEEGHLTGQLYEQY

V gene: TRBV6-5
clone size: .
J gene: TRBJ1-4
CDR3 protein: ASQGRVNEKLF

V gene: TRBV21-1
clone size: .
J gene: TRBJ2-5
CDR3 protein: ASSSYCSGSCYNEQY

V gene: TRBV6-5
clone size: .
J gene: TRBJ1-2
CDR3 protein: ASSYSAGAGYT

V gene: TRBV25-1
clone size: .
J gene: TRBJ2-7
CDR3 protein: ASTTRGQGQGVYEQY

V gene: TRBV11-2
clone size: once
J gene: TRBJ1-2
CDR3 protein: ASTRGNYGYT

V gene: TRBV4-2
clone size: few
J gene: TRBJ2-7
CDR3 protein: ASSQAPGFAYEQY

V gene: TRBV7-2
clone size: .
J gene: TRBJ1-1
CDR3 protein: AIPTEAF